This TCR delta chain emerged from a study of Vδ1+ human thymocytes. Overall study results and limits: Thymic delta-chain repertoires held 15% to 20% Vdelta2 sequences and few Vdelta3, despite high sort purity. Thymic TRG and TRD repertoires appeared highly polyclonal.

Alphabeta T cells were depleted, then CD3+ Vdelta1+ Vdelta2- thymocytes were FACS-sorted. The CDR3 is made up of 16 amino acids. Germline assignment: CDR1 TSWWSYY and CDR2 QGS. The junction had 2 bases not matched to a gene; V was cut back by 0 bases and J by 1 base. The template was reverse-transcribed extracted RNA. The CDR3 regions were amplified by multiplex PCR from V-gene primers to a constant-region primer. TCRdb reapplied CATT to the multiplex PCR reads. The sample holds about 25,000 delta-chain clones; around 7.4% are singletons and the top ten take about 1%. A few counts support this clone. Its antigen remains unknown.

The clonotype originates from a girl less than two years old who had congenital heart surgery. Sequencing was carried out using Vdelta1+ gamma-delta thymocytes from the thymus. Subset meaning: FACS-sorted CD3+ TCRalphabeta- TCRVdelta1+ TCRVdelta2- thymocytes. This chain connects TRDV1 to TRDJ1; 10 bases map to TRDD3. The CDR3 region has the DNA TGTGCTCTTGGGGAACTACTGGGGGATCGCACCGATAAACTCATCTTT. Protein: CALGELLGDRTDKLIF.